This record covers a single T cell receptor (beta chain). The data belong to a study of blood T cells in healthy people across ages. The CDR3 contains 13 residues. The V gene's germline CDR1 is SSHAT and CDR2 FNYEAQ (reference sequence). J gave up 7 bases and V 5 bases, and 2 bases lay outside the gene matches. With a J-beta primer mix and a sample-barcoded 5' primer, a second PCR ran about 7 to 12 cycles. In TCRdb, the 5' RACE reads were re-called with MiXCR into one record per CDR3 protein. The sample has 550,000 to 600,000 distinct CDR3 sequences; 27% are singletons. The V call is TRBV7-7, the J call TRBJ2-2, with 9 nucleotides matching TRBD1. This sequence was found in a woman aged 70-85 years in good health. Sequencing input: blood. The CDR3 DNA follows: TGTGCCAGCAGCGTGGACAGGGGCGGGGAGCTGTTTTTT. The encoded protein is CASSVDRGGELFF.